A selection of T cell receptor beta chains follows, all from one sample in a study of T cells in Graves' hyperthyroidism and ophthalmopathy. TCRdb re-analysed the multiplex PCR reads in MiXCR, keeping a single row per CDR3 protein. The sample contains fewer than 350,000 distinct CDR3 sequences, 18% of which appear only once. Sequenced material: blood. The receptors derive from a middle-aged woman with Graves' ophthalmopathy. Each CDR3 is given with its conserved first and last residue. The order of the fields is CDR3 protein, CDR3 DNA, D gene, clone size, V gene, J gene. D genes are given only for firm matches. Part of the rows lack a size; the others show once, few, many or a class for expanded clones.

cdr3_aa: CASSAPSTGELFF
cdr3_nt: TGTGCCAGCAGTGCACCTTCCACCGGGGAGCTGTTTTTT
d_call: NA
clone_size: many
v_call: TRBV12-3/TRBV12-4
j_call: TRBJ2-2

cdr3_aa: CASSTTGPVTEAFF
cdr3_nt: TGTGCCAGCAGCACAACAGGGCCCGTCACTGAAGCTTTCTTT
d_call: NA
clone_size: many
v_call: TRBV7-4
j_call: TRBJ1-1

cdr3_aa: CASSNADIQETQYF
cdr3_nt: TGTGCCAGCAGTAATGCGGACATCCAAGAGACCCAGTACTTC
d_call: NA
clone_size: many
v_call: TRBV28
j_call: TRBJ2-5

cdr3_aa: CASSLLRTRSSPYEQYF
cdr3_nt: TGTGCCAGCAGCCTCCTCCGGACTCGATCAAGCCCCTACGAGCAGTACTTC
d_call: NA
clone_size: many
v_call: TRBV11-2
j_call: TRBJ2-7

cdr3_aa: CASSPIMGDYGYTF
cdr3_nt: TGTGCCAGCAGCCCAATAATGGGGGACTATGGCTACACCTTC
d_call: NA
clone_size: many
v_call: TRBV7-9
j_call: TRBJ1-2

cdr3_aa: CASSSVTSGKGREQYF
cdr3_nt: TGTGCCAGCAGCTCCGTGACTAGCGGGAAGGGAAGGGAGCAGTACTTC
d_call: TRBD2
clone_size: many
v_call: TRBV11-2
j_call: TRBJ2-7

cdr3_aa: CSVPGQGAGEQYF
cdr3_nt: TGCAGCGTCCCTGGACAGGGGGCCGGCGAGCAGTACTTC
d_call: TRBD1
clone_size: many
v_call: TRBV29-1
j_call: TRBJ2-7

cdr3_aa: CATSDFGRRNTGELFF
cdr3_nt: TGTGCCACCAGTGATTTTGGACGGAGAAACACCGGGGAGCTGTTTTTT
d_call: NA
clone_size: many
v_call: TRBV24-1
j_call: TRBJ2-2

cdr3_aa: CASSLVGTGSYEQCF
cdr3_nt: NA
d_call: NA
clone_size: NA
v_call: TRBV27
j_call: TRBJ2-7

cdr3_aa: CAWSEGQGIDTEAFF
cdr3_nt: TGTGCCTGGAGTGAGGGGCAGGGAATCGACACTGAAGCTTTCTTT
d_call: NA
clone_size: NA
v_call: TRBV30
j_call: TRBJ1-1

cdr3_aa: CSAYPEGRSYEQYF
cdr3_nt: TGCAGTGCCTACCCGGAGGGACGGTCCTACGAGCAGTACTTC
d_call: NA
clone_size: many
v_call: TRBV20-1
j_call: TRBJ2-7

cdr3_aa: CASRRDRGVYEQYF
cdr3_nt: TGTGCCAGCAGGAGGGACAGGGGCGTCTACGAGCAGTACTTC
d_call: TRBD1
clone_size: many
v_call: TRBV27
j_call: TRBJ2-7

cdr3_aa: CASSLRQSEWTSGKSLAYEQYF
cdr3_nt: TGTGCCAGCAGCTTAAGGCAATCCGAGTGGACTAGCGGGAAGAGTTTAGCCTACGAGCAGTACTTC
d_call: TRBD2
clone_size: many
v_call: TRBV7-3
j_call: TRBJ2-7